The next 10 T cell receptor beta chains were all read from a single sample in a study of blood T cell repertoires in COVID-19. Libraries were prepared by immunoSEQ multiplex PCR; TCRdb keeps only in-frame clonotypes and omits some of them. Among around 330,000 clones listed, over 75% were seen once. Material: PBMCs or T cells enriched from blood (not recorded which). These receptors came from a woman in her thirties or forties who had recovered from COVID-19.

This clone has just one count. This rearrangement joins TRBV7-6 to TRBJ2-7; no clear D. Germline CDR1 reads SGHVS; CDR2 reads FNYEAQ. Trimming shortened V by 3 bases and J by 6 bases, and 12 bases separated the two germline ends. The CDR3 contains 13 residues. In DNA, the CDR3 is TGTGCCAGCAGCTTGGGTGAAGCGTCCGAGCAGTACTTC. Amino acid sequence: CASSLGEASEQYF.

This clone was found a few times. V is TRBV15 and J is TRBJ2-2, with TRBD1 as a possible D gene (6 bases). This CDR3 comprises 16 residues. Trimming pared 3 bases from V and 1 base from J, leaving 12 bases between. Germline lookup yields CDR1 LNHNV and CDR2 YYDKDF (reference sequence). As DNA, the CDR3 is TGTGCCACCAGCAGGCTGGGGGCGGAGAACACCGGGGAGCTGTTTTTT. It translates to CATSRLGAENTGELFF.

The CDR3 region is CASSLGNTIYF. The CDR3 DNA follows: TGTGCCAGCAGTCTCGGAAACACCATATATTTT. V usage is TRBV13 and J usage is TRBJ1-3; no clear D. This CDR3 spans 11 amino acids. CDR1 is PRHDT, CDR2 FYEKMQ, per germline (reference sequence). Trimming took 6 bases from V and 4 from J, leaving 4 bases between them.

The chain has TRBV20-1 and TRBJ2-5; D is uncertain. The CDR3 runs to 8 residues. Germline CDR1 reads DFQATT; CDR2 reads SNEGSKA (reference sequence). DNA of the CDR3: TGCACTAAGGAGACCCAGTACTTC. This gives the protein CTKETQYF.

This clone was counted only a few times. This chain joins TRBV7-9 and TRBJ2-7; a possible D gene is TRBD2 (6 bases). This CDR3 region has 16 residues. V gave up 1 base and J gave up 2 bases, with 15 bases separating them. Per the germline V gene, CDR1 is SEHNR and CDR2 is FQNEAQ (reference sequence). The CDR3 here is CASSLVSLAPTYEQYF. The CDR3 DNA sequence: TGTGCCAGCAGCTTAGTAAGTCTAGCGCCGACCTACGAGCAGTACTTC. The complete variable domain, with remaining parts taken from reference TRBV7-9 and TRBJ2-7, reads DTGVSQNPRHKITKRGQNVTFRCDPISEHNRLYWYRQTLGQGPEFLTYFQNEAQLEKSRLLSDRFSAERPKGSFSTLEIQRTEQGDSAMYLCASSLVSLAPTYEQYFGPGTRLTVT.

The chain employs TRBV24-1 and TRBJ1-5; D uncertain. Trimming pared 4 bases from V and 9 bases from J, leaving 9 bases between. Germline-derived CDR1 and CDR2 are KGHDR and SFDVKD. The CDR3 loop spans 12 amino acids. The CDR3: CATSERDLPQHF. DNA of the CDR3: TGTGCCACCAGTGAACGGGATTTGCCCCAGCATTTT.

V gene TRBV11-1 combines with J gene TRBJ2-3; 10 bases map to TRBD2. After removal of 11 bases from V and 4 bases from J, the junction contained 9 bases not matched to a gene. The CDR3 spans 14 residues. Germline V CDR1 and CDR2: SGHAT, FQDESV (reference sequence). The CDR3 spells CAPVDSGGSDTQYF. DNA of the CDR3: TGTGCCCCAGTGGATAGCGGGGGGTCAGATACGCAGTATTTT.

V gene TRBV16 combines with J gene TRBJ1-6, with TRBD1 identical over 9 bases. Germline CDR1 and CDR2: KGHSY and FQNENV. The V segment lost 4 bases and the J segment 7 bases; nucleotides outside the gene matches: 5. CDR3 length: 15 residues. This CDR3 reads CASSRIGQGNSPLHF. In DNA form, the CDR3 reads TGTGCCAGCAGCCGTATCGGACAGGGGAATTCACCCCTCCACTTT.

In its sample, this clone was seen a few times. The genes are TRBV7-2 and TRBJ2-7; a possible D gene is TRBD1 (5 bases). V was pared by 1 base and J by 6 bases, with 22 bases between. CDR1 SGHTA and CDR2 FQGNSA come from the germline V gene. The CDR3 is made up of 17 amino acids. CDR3 in DNA: TGTGCCAGCAGCTTAGTCATGAGTGGCAGGGCCTTCGGCGAGCAGTACTTC. This codes for CASSLVMSGRAFGEQYF.

The J gene is TRBJ2-1, the V gene TRBV11-3; 7 bases align to TRBD2. CDR3 length: 15 amino acids. V shed 5 bases and J 9 bases; nucleotides not matched to a gene: 13. Germline CDR1 SGHNT, CDR2 YENEEA. CDR3: CASSPGRELYSEQFF. The DNA of the CDR3 is TGTGCCAGCAGCCCGGGGCGGGAGCTGTATAGTGAGCAGTTCTTC. The full variable domain, its missing parts supplied by reference TRBV11-3 and TRBJ2-1, is EAGVVQSPRYKIIEKKQPVAFWCNPISGHNTLYWYLQNLGQGPELLIRYENEEAVDDSQLPKDRFSAERLKGVDSTLKIQPAELGDSAVYLCASSPGRELYSEQFFGPGTRLTVL.